This TCR beta chain stems from a study of T-cell memory formation after mild COVID-19. Notes on the study in general: Memory cells collected pre-infection included some clones that later responded, suggesting cross-reactive memory joined. Contracting clones from day 15 to 85 showed balanced CD4/CD8; later expanders favored CD4+. CD4+ clones that contracted lay mainly in CM and EM; CD8+ ones lay in EMRA.

In its sample, this clonotype was seen many times. Antigen: not known. CDR1 and CDR2 (germline): SQVTM, ANQGSEA. The CDR3 totals 11 residues. Trimming left V 4 bases short and J 0 bases short, with 3 bases between. UMIs and sample barcodes were carried by the TCR alpha and TCR beta cDNA libraries that 5'RACE produced using constant-segment primers. TCRdb reanalysed the 5' RACE reads using MiXCR and keeps one entry per CDR3 protein. This repertoire shows about 290,000 distinct CDR3 sequences, 18% found once; its top ten account for around 23%. The chain recombines TRBV29-1 with TRBJ1-1; D is unresolved. The clonotype comes from a man aged 18 to 29 who had mild COVID-19 (a few samples of this study predate the infection). Cell type and time point are not known. Sequenced material: PBMCs or a T cell subset sorted from them (not recorded which). DNA for the CDR3: TGCAGCGTTGTTTTGAACACTGAAGCTTTCTTT. Encoded protein: CSVVLNTEAFF.